This is a list of T cell receptor beta chains from one sample in a study of CD8 T cells in Susac syndrome. TCRdb reprocessed the immunoSEQ multiplex PCR reads via MiXCR and lists one record per CDR3 protein. The sample consists of some 190,000 distinct CDR3 sequences, approximately 94% of them appearing once. Sequencing was done on a sample of CD4+ T cells from PBMCs. Receptors originate from a human donor with multiple sclerosis. Each CDR3 is given with its conserved first and last residue. Fields, in order: clone size, V gene, D gene, J gene, CDR3 DNA, CDR3 protein. A D gene is named only where the DNA matches it firmly. Part of the rows lack a size; the others show once, few, many or a class for expanded clones.

clone size: NA
V gene: TRBV15
D gene: NA
J gene: TRBJ1-2
CDR3 DNA: TGTGCCACCAGCAGAGATGGTACGGGGGCCTTCTATGGCTACACCTTC
CDR3 protein: CATSRDGTGAFYGYTF

clone size: NA
V gene: TRBV20-1
D gene: NA
J gene: TRBJ2-7
CDR3 DNA: TGCAGTGCCGGATACCTCTACGAGCAGTACTTC
CDR3 protein: CSAGYLYEQYF

clone size: NA
V gene: TRBV12-3/TRBV12-4
D gene: TRBD2
J gene: TRBJ2-5
CDR3 DNA: TGTGCCAGCAGTTCAAGCGGGGGGGCTGAAGAGACCCAGTACTTC
CDR3 protein: CASSSSGGAEETQYF

clone size: NA
V gene: TRBV29-1
D gene: TRBD2
J gene: TRBJ2-3
CDR3 DNA: TGCAGCGTTGGACTAGCGGGGGGGGATACGCAGTATTTT
CDR3 protein: CSVGLAGGDTQYF

clone size: NA
V gene: TRBV15
D gene: TRBD2
J gene: TRBJ2-3
CDR3 DNA: TGTGCCACCAGCAGATCCGGGACTAGGTCCCCGGATACGCAGTATTTT
CDR3 protein: CATSRSGTRSPDTQYF

clone size: NA
V gene: TRBV6-5
D gene: NA
J gene: TRBJ2-1
CDR3 DNA: TGTGCCAGCAGTCTGACTCGGGATGAGCAGTTCTTC
CDR3 protein: CASSLTRDEQFF

clone size: NA
V gene: TRBV5-4
D gene: NA
J gene: TRBJ2-7
CDR3 DNA: TGTGCCAGCAGCTCAAGAATATCCTACGAGCAGTACTTC
CDR3 protein: CASSSRISYEQYF

clone size: NA
V gene: TRBV3-1
D gene: NA
J gene: TRBJ2-1
CDR3 DNA: TGTGCCAGCAGCCAGCGAGGGGAAACCTACAATGAGCAGTTCTTC
CDR3 protein: CASSQRGETYNEQFF

clone size: NA
V gene: TRBV12-3/TRBV12-4
D gene: NA
J gene: TRBJ1-2
CDR3 DNA: TGTGCCAGCACCTGGTACTATGGCTACACCTTC
CDR3 protein: CASTWYYGYTF

clone size: NA
V gene: TRBV5-1
D gene: NA
J gene: TRBJ2-1
CDR3 DNA: TGCGCCAGCAGCTTACAGTACAATGAGCAGTTCTTC
CDR3 protein: CASSLQYNEQFF

clone size: NA
V gene: TRBV7-9
D gene: NA
J gene: TRBJ2-7
CDR3 DNA: TGTGCCAGCAGCTTATCCGGAACTCCCTACGAGCAGTACTTC
CDR3 protein: CASSLSGTPYEQYF

clone size: once
V gene: TRBV4-3
D gene: NA
J gene: TRBJ2-5
CDR3 DNA: TGCGCCAGCAGCCAAGATCTAGGAGGGTGGGAGACCCAGTACTTC
CDR3 protein: CASSQDLGGWETQYF

clone size: NA
V gene: TRBV20-1
D gene: NA
J gene: TRBJ2-7
CDR3 DNA: TGCAGTGCTCATCGGGTGTCCGAGCAGTACTTC
CDR3 protein: CSAHRVSEQYF

clone size: NA
V gene: TRBV20-1
D gene: NA
J gene: TRBJ2-1
CDR3 DNA: TGCAGTGCCCCGAGCCGGGGGGCCTTCAATGAGCAGTTCTTC
CDR3 protein: CSAPSRGAFNEQFF

clone size: NA
V gene: TRBV12-3/TRBV12-4
D gene: TRBD1
J gene: TRBJ2-1
CDR3 DNA: TGTGCCAGCAGTCGCCGCACCGGGACAGGGAGCAATGAGCAGTTCTTC
CDR3 protein: CASSRRTGTGSNEQFF

clone size: NA
V gene: TRBV15
D gene: NA
J gene: TRBJ2-5
CDR3 DNA: TGTGCCACCAGCAGAGCGGGGGAAGAGACCCAGTACTTC
CDR3 protein: CATSRAGEETQYF

clone size: NA
V gene: TRBV12-3/TRBV12-4
D gene: TRBD1
J gene: TRBJ1-4
CDR3 DNA: TGTGCCAGCAGTACCCGGGACAGGGGGTTGATTAATGAAAAACTGTTTTTT
CDR3 protein: CASSTRDRGLINEKLFF

clone size: NA
V gene: TRBV29-1
D gene: NA
J gene: TRBJ2-5
CDR3 DNA: TGCAGCGTAGGCCATGCCCAAGAGACCCAGTACTTC
CDR3 protein: CSVGHAQETQYF

clone size: NA
V gene: TRBV7-6
D gene: NA
J gene: TRBJ1-6
CDR3 DNA: TGTGCCAGCAGCTTAGGGACGAGCTCCTATAATTCACCCCTCCACTTT
CDR3 protein: CASSLGTSSYNSPLHF

clone size: NA
V gene: TRBV2
D gene: TRBD1
J gene: TRBJ1-4
CDR3 DNA: TGTGCCAGCAGTGAAGCGCTTCAGGGGGCGAACGAAAAACTGTTTTTT
CDR3 protein: CASSEALQGANEKLFF

clone size: NA
V gene: TRBV29-1
D gene: TRBD2
J gene: TRBJ2-2
CDR3 DNA: TGCAGCGTCGCTCGGCGGGGGGAGAACACCGGGGAGCTGTTTTTT
CDR3 protein: CSVARRGENTGELFF

clone size: NA
V gene: TRBV20-1
D gene: NA
J gene: TRBJ1-2
CDR3 DNA: TGCAGTGCCCTACCCGGGACTAACTATGGCTACACCTTC
CDR3 protein: CSALPGTNYGYTF

clone size: NA
V gene: TRBV29-1
D gene: NA
J gene: TRBJ1-4
CDR3 DNA: TGCAGCGGAGTCGAGGGGAGGGGTGAAAAACTGTTTTTT
CDR3 protein: CSGVEGRGEKLFF

clone size: NA
V gene: TRBV20-1
D gene: TRBD1
J gene: TRBJ2-3
CDR3 DNA: TGCAGTGGGTCCGGGACAGGGGGCACAGATACGCAGTATTTT
CDR3 protein: CSGSGTGGTDTQYF

clone size: once
V gene: TRBV15
D gene: NA
J gene: TRBJ2-1
CDR3 DNA: TGTGCCACCAGCAGAGATCAGGTTGGGCGGAATGAGCAGTTCTTC
CDR3 protein: CATSRDQVGRNEQFF

clone size: once
V gene: TRBV30
D gene: NA
J gene: TRBJ2-3
CDR3 DNA: TGTGCCTGGAGTGTCAGGAACCCGGATACGCAGTATTTT
CDR3 protein: CAWSVRNPDTQYF

clone size: NA
V gene: TRBV29-1
D gene: TRBD1
J gene: TRBJ1-1
CDR3 DNA: TGCAGCGTTCTAAGACAGGGAACTGAAGCTTTCTTT
CDR3 protein: CSVLRQGTEAFF

clone size: NA
V gene: TRBV25-1
D gene: NA
J gene: TRBJ1-2
CDR3 DNA: TGTGCCAGCAGTGTAACCGGCTATGGCTACACCTTC
CDR3 protein: CASSVTGYGYTF

clone size: NA
V gene: TRBV27
D gene: NA
J gene: TRBJ1-5
CDR3 DNA: TGTGCCAGCAAAAGGGGCCAATATAGCAATCAGCCCCAGCATTTT
CDR3 protein: CASKRGQYSNQPQHF

clone size: NA
V gene: TRBV10-3
D gene: TRBD1
J gene: TRBJ1-2
CDR3 DNA: TGTGCCATCAGCGAGGGACAGGGTTATGGCTACACCTTC
CDR3 protein: CAISEGQGYGYTF

clone size: NA
V gene: TRBV12-3/TRBV12-4
D gene: NA
J gene: TRBJ2-1
CDR3 DNA: TGTGCCAGCAGCATACAGTCCAGCCCAACCTACAATGAGCAGTTCTTC
CDR3 protein: CASSIQSSPTYNEQFF

clone size: NA
V gene: TRBV18
D gene: TRBD2
J gene: TRBJ2-3
CDR3 DNA: TGTGCCAGCTCACCTATTAGCGGGGGGGCTACAGATACGCAGTATTTT
CDR3 protein: CASSPISGGATDTQYF

clone size: NA
V gene: TRBV30
D gene: NA
J gene: TRBJ1-6
CDR3 DNA: TGTGCCTGGAGTGTTGACGCCGGGTGGGATTCACCCCTCCACTTT
CDR3 protein: CAWSVDAGWDSPLHF

clone size: NA
V gene: TRBV2
D gene: NA
J gene: TRBJ2-7
CDR3 DNA: TGTGCCAGCAGGAGGACCGGGACCCCCTACGAGCAGTACTTC
CDR3 protein: CASRRTGTPYEQYF

clone size: NA
V gene: TRBV28
D gene: NA
J gene: TRBJ2-4
CDR3 DNA: TGTGCCAGCAGTCCCCCGGGACTGGGACTCCTAGCCAAAAACATTCAGTACTTC
CDR3 protein: CASSPPGLGLLAKNIQYF

clone size: NA
V gene: TRBV5-1
D gene: TRBD1
J gene: TRBJ1-2
CDR3 DNA: TGCGCCAGCAGCTTGGACGGGAGGACAGGGGAGATGGGAGGCTACACCTTC
CDR3 protein: CASSLDGRTGEMGGYTF

clone size: NA
V gene: TRBV4-1
D gene: NA
J gene: TRBJ2-1
CDR3 DNA: TGCGCCAGCAGCCAAGATAGGACCTACAGGGCCCACTCCCCCTACAATGAGCAGTTCTTC
CDR3 protein: CASSQDRTYRAHSPYNEQFF

clone size: NA
V gene: TRBV7-2
D gene: TRBD1
J gene: TRBJ2-6
CDR3 DNA: TGTGCCAGCAGCTTGGACTCGGGACAGGGATCTGGGGCCAACGTCCTGACTTTC
CDR3 protein: CASSLDSGQGSGANVLTF

clone size: NA
V gene: TRBV3-1
D gene: NA
J gene: TRBJ2-7
CDR3 DNA: TGTGCCAGCAGCCGAACAGGCTATTCCTACGAGCAGTACTTC
CDR3 protein: CASSRTGYSYEQYF

clone size: NA
V gene: TRBV10-3
D gene: TRBD1
J gene: TRBJ2-2
CDR3 DNA: TGTGCCATCAGTGTCGACAGGGTCACCGGGGAGCTGTTTTTT
CDR3 protein: CAISVDRVTGELFF

clone size: NA
V gene: TRBV25-1
D gene: NA
J gene: TRBJ1-1
CDR3 DNA: TGTGCCAGCAGTGAAGTATTTGGTGGGGAGGGAACTGAAGCTTTCTTT
CDR3 protein: CASSEVFGGEGTEAFF

clone size: NA
V gene: TRBV6-6
D gene: TRBD1
J gene: TRBJ1-1
CDR3 DNA: TGTGCCAGCAGTTACGGGACAGGCCTTGAAGCTTTCTTT
CDR3 protein: CASSYGTGLEAFF

clone size: NA
V gene: TRBV20-1
D gene: NA
J gene: TRBJ1-1
CDR3 DNA: TGCAGTGCTAGAATGTCAGGGTCTAACACTGAAGCTTTCTTT
CDR3 protein: CSARMSGSNTEAFF

clone size: once
V gene: TRBV4-3
D gene: NA
J gene: TRBJ2-7
CDR3 DNA: TGCGCCAGCAGCCAAGATCGGAGAGGGAGGATCCACGAGCAGTACTTC
CDR3 protein: CASSQDRRGRIHEQYF